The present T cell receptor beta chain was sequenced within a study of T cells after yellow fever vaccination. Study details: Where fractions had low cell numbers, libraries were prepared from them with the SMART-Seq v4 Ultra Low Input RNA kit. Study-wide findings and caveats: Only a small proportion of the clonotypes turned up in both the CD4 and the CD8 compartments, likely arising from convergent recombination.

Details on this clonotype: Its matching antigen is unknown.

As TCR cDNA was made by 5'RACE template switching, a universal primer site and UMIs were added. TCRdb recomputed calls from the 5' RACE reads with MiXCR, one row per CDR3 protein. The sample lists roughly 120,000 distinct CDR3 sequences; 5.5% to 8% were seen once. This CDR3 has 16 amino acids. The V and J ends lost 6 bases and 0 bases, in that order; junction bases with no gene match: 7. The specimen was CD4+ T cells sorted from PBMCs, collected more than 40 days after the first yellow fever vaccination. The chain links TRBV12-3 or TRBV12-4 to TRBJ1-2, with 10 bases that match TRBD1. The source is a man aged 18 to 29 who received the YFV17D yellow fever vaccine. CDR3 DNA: TGTGCCAGCAGCCCGGACAGGGGGATCGCTAACTATGGCTACACCTTC. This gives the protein CASSPDRGIANYGYTF.